This entry concerns a single T cell receptor beta chain. What it binds is not known. This entry is derived from a study of T-cell memory formation after mild COVID-19. 5'RACE with constant-segment primers yielded barcoded, UMI-tagged TCR alpha and TCR beta cDNA libraries. TCRdb reanalysed the 5' RACE reads using MiXCR and keeps one entry per CDR3 protein. Among about 350,000 distinct CDR3 sequences listed, about an eighth were seen once. Trimming removed 5 bases from V and 1 base from J, with 14 bases in between. This CDR3 spans 15 amino acids. Findings and limits, study-wide: Clones that shrank (day 15 to 85) were balanced CD4/CD8, whereas later expanders leaned CD4+.

Sequences were obtained from PBMCs or a T cell subset sorted from them (not recorded which). The sequence derives from a man younger than 30 who had mild COVID-19 (a few samples of this study predate the infection). Cell type and time point are not known. This sequence joins TRBV12-3 or TRBV12-4 and TRBJ1-1; D is possibly TRBD1 (5 bases). CDR3 sequence: CASSAWGRRNTEAFF. CDR3 bases: TGTGCCAGCAGTGCCTGGGGACGGAGGAACACTGAAGCTTTCTTT.